This record looks at one TCR beta chain sequence and its context. Its antigen has not been determined. The sample holds no much larger clone one base away, and base qualities are not on file. The germline V and J ends show losses of 8 bases and 2 bases respectively, and no gene match explains 4 bases of the junction. The CDR3 contains 13 residues, cysteine and phenylalanine counted. Of all the DNA, just the CDR3 is kept, 39 bases in frame from base 1. CDR1 and CDR2, per the germline V gene (reference sequence), are GTSNPN and SVGIG. Whole blood was collected in K2EDTA tubes by collaborating institutions according to the institutions' own protocols. Collaborator samples were shipped for TCRbeta analysis as frozen whole blood, isolated PBMCs, or DNA extracted from either sample type. The immunoSEQ Assay, a bias-controlled multiplex PCR, was used to amplify TCRbeta CDR3 regions from genomic DNA. As for how the authors treated the data: Within the assay, amplification of reference gene primers was used to estimate how many nucleated cells each sample contained. To quantify the absolute abundance of each unique TCRbeta CDR3 rearrangement, sequence reads were collapsed and filtered. For each sample, productive Simpson clonality was calculated as the square root of Simpson's diversity index across productive rearrangements. Not all clones reach the TCRdb copy of this immuneACCESS table, which keeps in-frame sequences only. Checked studies attribute under half of the gap to unresolved V genes and leave the rest unexplained. That table gives V, J and clone size, and the DNA gave D and trimming. For this sample the table gives about 150,000 clones, of which about nine tenths were detected only once. The top ten clones comprise less than 2.5% of the sample.

These data come from a study of blood T cell repertoires in COVID-19 (dated by TCRdb to 2018 to 2020). With regard to the full study: The collaborator samples originated in the United States, Italy and Spain and spanned the acute and convalescent phases of COVID-19. Samples were obtained from the ongoing ImmuneRACE study (first 160 participants) and from about 1,300 subjects provided by 6 global collaborators. Where available, HLA class I and class II types were taken from metadata supplied by the sample provider and were not determined by assay-based typing. The repertoires were released in a freely available public database meant as a resource for research on the immune response to SARS-CoV-2. The sample metadata nearly always contained a de-identified subject ID, COVID-19 status, age in years and sex. The prospective study material was composed of cDNA or gDNA derived from T cells, B-cell-depleted T cells, or PBMCs. Subjects who had been exposed to COVID-19, were actively infected with it, or had recovered from it provided the deeply sampled blood TCRbeta repertoires that made up the dataset. The investigation overall reported the following: Clinical and demographic metadata were provided uncurated, with the amount varying by source and participant.

In this chain, TRBV30 is recombined with TRBJ2-3; 10 bases in between match TRBD2. Sequencing used peripheral blood. This clonotype was obtained from a man aged 45-65 years with active COVID-19. The nucleotide sequence is TGTGCCGGTAGCGGGGGGTACACAGATACGCAGTATTTT. This codes for CAGSGGYTDTQYF.